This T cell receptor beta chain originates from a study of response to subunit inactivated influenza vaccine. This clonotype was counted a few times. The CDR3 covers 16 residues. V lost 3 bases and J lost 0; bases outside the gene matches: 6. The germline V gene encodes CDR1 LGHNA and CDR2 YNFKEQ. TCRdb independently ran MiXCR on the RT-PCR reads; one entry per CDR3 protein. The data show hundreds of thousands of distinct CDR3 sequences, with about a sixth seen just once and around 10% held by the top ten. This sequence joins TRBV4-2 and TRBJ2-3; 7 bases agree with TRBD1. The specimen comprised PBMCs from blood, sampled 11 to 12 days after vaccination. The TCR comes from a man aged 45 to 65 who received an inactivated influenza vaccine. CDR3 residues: CASSHERDSSTDTQYF. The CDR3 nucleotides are TGTGCCAGCAGCCACGAACGGGACAGTAGCACAGATACGCAGTATTTT.